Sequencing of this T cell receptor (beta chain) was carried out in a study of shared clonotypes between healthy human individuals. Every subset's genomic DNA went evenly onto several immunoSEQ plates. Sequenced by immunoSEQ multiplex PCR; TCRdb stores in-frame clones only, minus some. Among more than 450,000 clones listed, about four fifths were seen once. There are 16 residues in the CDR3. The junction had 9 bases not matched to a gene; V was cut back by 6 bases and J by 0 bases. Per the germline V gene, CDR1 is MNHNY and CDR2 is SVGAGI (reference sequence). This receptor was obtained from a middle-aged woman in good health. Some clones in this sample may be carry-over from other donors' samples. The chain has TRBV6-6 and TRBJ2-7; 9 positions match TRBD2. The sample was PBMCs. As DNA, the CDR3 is TGTGCCAGCAGCTTATTAGCGGGAGCCCGCTCCTACGAGCAGTACTTC. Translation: CASSLLAGARSYEQYF.